One sample yielded the 17 T cell receptor beta chains listed below, sequenced in a study of T cells in localized non-small cell lung cancer. TCRdb's table, derived via immunoSEQ multiplex PCR, lists solely in-frame clones and lacks some. The table records tens of thousands of clones, approximately 88% of them present only once. This specimen consisted of peripheral blood, obtained before any cancer treatment. The receptors derive from a woman aged 40-69 years with stage I lung adenocarcinoma.

The chain uses TRBV28 and TRBJ2-5; D call uncertain. The CDR3 spans 12 residues. Germline values: CDR1 MDHEN, CDR2 SYDVKM. Trimming removed 4 bases from V and 4 bases from J, with 7 bases in between. CDR3 DNA sequence: TGTGCCAGCAGTTCCCCCCCAGAGACCCAGTACTTC. Translated: CASSSPPETQYF.

The chain uses TRBV5-4 and TRBJ2-7, with D possibly being TRBD1 or TRBD2 (5 bases each). From germline, CDR1 is SGHNT and CDR2 YYREEE (reference sequence). This CDR3 spans 15 amino acids. Between the trimmed V and J ends, which lost 5 bases and 7 bases, there was a span of 22 bases. The CDR3 DNA reads as TGTGCCAGCAGATCCGGGACCGGTGGTTTTGGAGAGCAGTACTTC. Translating it yields CASRSGTGGFGEQYF. Looking up the rest from reference TRBV5-4 and TRBJ2-7 gives the full variable domain: ETGVTQSPTHLIKTRGQQVTLRCSSQSGHNTVSWYQQALGQGPQFIFQYYREEENGRGNFPPRFSGLQFPNYSSELNVNALELDDSALYLCASRSGTGGFGEQYFGPGTRLTVT.

This chain links TRBV30 with TRBJ1-2; tentatively, D is TRBD1 (5 bases). Trimming left V 0 bases short and J 7 bases short, with 9 bases between. The CDR3 extends over 12 amino acids. Germline values: CDR1 GTSNPN, CDR2 SVGIG (reference sequence). The CDR3 sequence is CAWSVFGGGYTF. The DNA for the CDR3 is TGTGCCTGGAGTGTATTCGGGGGTGGCTACACCTTC. The full variable domain, completed using reference TRBV30 and TRBJ1-2, is SQTIHQWPATLVQPVGSPLSLECTVEGTSNPNLYWYRQAAGRGLQLLFYSVGIGQISSEVPQNLSASRPQDRQFILSSKKLLLSDSGFYLCAWSVFGGGYTFGSGTRLTVV.

The chain combines TRBV2 with TRBJ2-1; D might be TRBD2 (5 bases). This CDR3 comprises 14 residues. The V gene's germline CDR1 is SNHLY and CDR2 FYNNEI. Trimming took 7 bases from V and 2 from J, leaving 12 bases between them. Here the CDR3 reads CASNRDPPYNEQFF. In DNA form, the CDR3 reads TGTGCCAGCAATCGGGATCCCCCCTACAATGAGCAGTTCTTC. Together with reference TRBV2 and TRBJ2-1, the CDR3 gives the full variable domain: EPEVTQTPSHQVTQMGQEVILRCVPISNHLYFYWYRQILGQKVEFLVSFYNNEISEKSEIFDDQFSVERPDGSNFTLKIRSTKLEDSAMYFCASNRDPPYNEQFFGPGTRLTVL.

V and J are TRBV5-1 and TRBJ1-5; 8 bases are a match to TRBD1. Per the germline V gene, CDR1 is SGHRS and CDR2 is YFSETQ. Trimming cost V 5 bases and J 3 bases; bases outside gene matches: 1. The CDR3 runs 13 residues. CDR3 amino acids: CASRTGVNQPQHF. The CDR3 DNA follows: TGCGCCAGCAGGACAGGGGTCAATCAGCCCCAGCATTTT.

The chain joins TRBV4-2 to TRBJ1-1, with TRBD1 matching over 7 bases. CDR3 size: 14 residues. The germline gives CDR1 LGHNA, CDR2 YNFKEQ. V was pared by 5 bases and J by 6 bases, with 9 bases of the junction left unmatched. DNA for the CDR3: TGTGCCAGCAGCGTACAGGAAGGGGGCTCTGAAGCTTTCTTT. Its protein is CASSVQEGGSEAFF.

For the CDR3, the DNA is TGCGCCAGCAGCCCTCTTTTGCTACGGGACAGCTATTCCTATGGCTACACCTTC. This codes for CASSPLLLRDSYSYGYTF. The chain employs TRBV4-1 and TRBJ1-2; 7 nucleotides match TRBD1. The CDR3 has 18 residues. With V trimmed by 4 bases and J by 4 bases, 18 bases remained unmatched. The V gene's germline CDR1 is MGHRA and CDR2 YSYEKL.

The chain employs TRBV28 and TRBJ2-1, with 10 bases identical to TRBD1. The germline CDR1 and CDR2 sequences are MDHEN and SYDVKM. The CDR3 consists of 14 residues. V shed 7 bases and J 9 bases; nucleotides not matched to a gene: 9. This CDR3 is CASTRTGGRGEQFF. In DNA form, the CDR3 reads TGTGCCAGCACCAGGACAGGGGGAAGGGGTGAGCAGTTCTTC.

The chain links TRBV18 to TRBJ1-2, with 12 bases identical to TRBD1. The germline V gene encodes CDR1 KGHSH and CDR2 LQKENI. The CDR3 consists of 16 residues. Trimming took 2 bases from V and 4 from J; bases not matched to a gene: 5. As DNA, the CDR3 is TGTGCCAGCTCACCAGGGACAGGGGGCTCTAGCTATGGCTACACCTTC. Its protein product is CASSPGTGGSSYGYTF.

This chain joins TRBV19 and TRBJ1-4; 10 bases fit TRBD1. Germline assignment: CDR1 LNHDA and CDR2 SQIVND (reference sequence). The CDR3 runs 13 residues. Unmatched junction bases numbered 1, after V lost 6 bases and J lost 6 bases. The CDR3 protein is CASRTGGYEKLFF. The DNA for the CDR3 is TGTGCCAGTAGGACAGGGGGCTATGAAAAACTGTTTTTT.

The CDR3 sequence is CASSPGARGANVLTF. The CDR3 nucleotides are TGTGCCAGCAGCCCCGGGGCGCGAGGGGCCAACGTCCTGACTTTC. This chain connects TRBV7-9 to TRBJ2-6; D might be TRBD1 or TRBD2, each matching 5 bases. This CDR3 region has 15 residues. Between the trimmed V and J ends, which lost 5 bases and 4 bases, there was a span of 12 bases. Looked up from germline, CDR1 is SEHNR and CDR2 is FQNEAQ (reference sequence).

The rearrangement links TRBV19 to TRBJ1-1; no clear D gene. V lost 4 bases to trimming and J lost 1 base, with 16 bases between them. Germline assignment: CDR1 LNHDA and CDR2 SQIVND (reference sequence). CDR3 size: 16 residues. Here the CDR3 DNA reads TGTGCCAGTAGTAGGGCCGGGTTTCTGAAGAACACTGAAGCTTTCTTT. Translating gives CASSRAGFLKNTEAFF.

This clone was counted once. V is TRBV19 and J is TRBJ2-5, with D perhaps matching TRBD1 or TRBD2 (5 bases each). The germline V and J ends were trimmed by 1 base and 4 bases, with 7 bases remaining between them. The germline gives CDR1 LNHDA, CDR2 SQIVND (reference sequence). The CDR3 contains 13 residues. Written as DNA, the CDR3 is TGTGCCAGTAGTATAGTCGGGGCAGAGACCCAGTACTTC. Its protein product is CASSIVGAETQYF.

V is TRBV9 and J is TRBJ1-2, with 8 bases aligning to TRBD1. V shed 4 bases and J 4 bases; nucleotides not matched to a gene: 3. Germline V gene sequence: CDR1 SGDLS, CDR2 YYNGEE. The CDR3 has 13 residues. CDR3 DNA: TGTGCCAGCAGCACAGGGACAGGCTATGGCTACACCTTC. This translates into CASSTGTGYGYTF.

This clone was recorded once. Mismatch with germline at one junction end may stem from a read error. This chain joins TRBV7-2 and TRBJ2-4, with D tentatively TRBD2 (6 bases). From germline, CDR1 is SGHTA and CDR2 FQGNSA. The CDR3 has 12 residues. Written as DNA, the CDR3 is TGTGCCAGCAGCTCGAATACACAGCGGGCCCACTTC. It encodes CASSSNTQRAHF.

The chain carries TRBV10-1 and TRBJ1-1; D remains unclear. In germline, CDR1 is WNHNN, CDR2 SYGVQD (reference sequence). V lost 0 bases and J lost 4, with 12 bases in between. This CDR3 spans 15 amino acids. CDR3 loop: CASSESRSRGTEAFF. DNA for the CDR3: TGCGCCAGCAGTGAGTCGAGGAGCCGGGGCACTGAAGCTTTCTTT.

V usage is TRBV4-1 and J usage is TRBJ2-3; 9 bases align to TRBD2. Germline V gene sequence: CDR1 MGHRA, CDR2 YSYEKL. The CDR3 contains 16 residues. V shed 1 base, J shed 1 base, and the junction held 3 bases outside the gene matches. This CDR3 is CASSQGSGGGTDTQYF. Written as DNA, the CDR3 is TGCGCCAGCAGCCAAGGTAGCGGGGGAGGCACAGATACGCAGTATTTT.